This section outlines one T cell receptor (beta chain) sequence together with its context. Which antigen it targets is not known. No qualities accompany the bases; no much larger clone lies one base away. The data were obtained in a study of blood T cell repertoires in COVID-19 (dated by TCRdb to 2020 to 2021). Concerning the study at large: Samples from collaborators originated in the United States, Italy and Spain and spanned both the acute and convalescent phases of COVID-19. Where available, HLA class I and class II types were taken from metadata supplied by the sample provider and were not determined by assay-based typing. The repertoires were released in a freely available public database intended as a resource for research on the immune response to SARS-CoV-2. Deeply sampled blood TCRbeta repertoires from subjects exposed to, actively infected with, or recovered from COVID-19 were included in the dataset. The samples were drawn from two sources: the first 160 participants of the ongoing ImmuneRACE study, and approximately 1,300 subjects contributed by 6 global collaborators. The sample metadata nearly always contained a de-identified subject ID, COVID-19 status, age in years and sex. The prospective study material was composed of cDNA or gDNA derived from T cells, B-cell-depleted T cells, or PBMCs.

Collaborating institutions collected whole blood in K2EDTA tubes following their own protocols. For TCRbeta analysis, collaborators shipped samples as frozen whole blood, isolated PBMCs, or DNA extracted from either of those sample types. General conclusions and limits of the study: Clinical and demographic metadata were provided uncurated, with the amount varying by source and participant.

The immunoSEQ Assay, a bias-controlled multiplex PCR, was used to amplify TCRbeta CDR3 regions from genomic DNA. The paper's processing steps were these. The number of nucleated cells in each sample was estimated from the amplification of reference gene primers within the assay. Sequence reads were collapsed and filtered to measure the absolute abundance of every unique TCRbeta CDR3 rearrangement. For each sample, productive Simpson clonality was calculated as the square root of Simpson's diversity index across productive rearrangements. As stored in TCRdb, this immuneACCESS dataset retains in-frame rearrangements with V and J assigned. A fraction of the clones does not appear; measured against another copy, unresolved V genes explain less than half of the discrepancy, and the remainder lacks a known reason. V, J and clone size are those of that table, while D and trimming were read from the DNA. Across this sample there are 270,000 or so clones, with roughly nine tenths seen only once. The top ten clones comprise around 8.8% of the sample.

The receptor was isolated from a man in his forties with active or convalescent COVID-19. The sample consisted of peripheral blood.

The encoded CDR3 is CASSFRVGGQETQYF. Here is the DNA: TGTGCCAGCAGTTTCCGAGTGGGGGGCCAAGAGACCCAGTACTTC. In this chain, TRBV6-6 is recombined with TRBJ2-5; TRBD2 is a possible D gene, resting on 6 matching bases. Measured from the cysteine to the phenylalanine, the CDR3 is 15 residues long. Solely the CDR3 DNA is kept, with 45 bases framed from the first base. V is cut by 4 bases and J by 1 base, and the space between the germline ends is 13 bases. CDR1 and CDR2, per the germline V gene (reference sequence), are MNHNY and SVGAGI.